The sequence of this TCR beta chain was determined in a study of control samples from healthy donors and cancer patients. Sequenced by immunoSEQ multiplex PCR; TCRdb stores in-frame clones only, minus some. The sample holds about 130,000 clones, more than 80% seen once. The CDR3 totals 15 residues. CDR1 MNHEY and CDR2 SMNVEV come from the germline V gene (reference sequence). Between the trimmed V and J ends, which lost 6 bases and 1 base, there was a span of 16 bases. Material for sequencing was blood. The TCR originated in a man in his forties in good health. This chain connects TRBV27 to TRBJ2-7; TRBD1 or TRBD2 may be the D gene (7 bases each). DNA of the CDR3: TGTGCCAGCAGCTCAGGGGGGGTGGAGTCCTACGAGCAGTACTTC. Translated: CASSSGGVESYEQYF.